The rows below give T cell receptor beta chains drawn from one sample of a study of cytomegalovirus exposure and HLA in healthy donors. Data came from immunoSEQ multiplex PCR; TCRdb stores just in-frame clones and leaves some out. The repertoire holds roughly 250,000 clones, with around 85% as singletons. The sequencing sample was made of PBMCs. The receptor set was obtained from a woman in her twenties or thirties in good health and CMV-seropositive. Both conserved end residues are part of each CDR3. Not all rows give a size; the values are once, few, many and, for expanded clones, a class.

>TRBJ2-7|-|TRBV5-1
CASSLLPTSGASDREQYF
>TRBJ1-2|few|TRBV27
CASSPSLGHANYGYTF
>TRBJ2-5|once|TRBV19
CASSIGRGQKTQYF
>TRBJ2-7|once|TRBV5-8
CAGRARASYEQYF
>TRBJ1-2|-|TRBV28
CASRPGGGVEGYTF
>TRBJ1-2|-|TRBV5-1
CASSLNAGTNYGYTF
>TRBJ1-2|-|TRBV5-1
CASSLSTGDSRVYTF
>TRBJ2-3|-|TRBV4-2
CASSQDRSGGWEATQYF
>TRBJ1-5|-|TRBV19
CASNLIATGGDGQPQHF
>TRBJ2-3|-|TRBV27
CASSSLTGPDTQYF
>TRBJ2-2|-|TRBV19
CASSRTGNTGELFF
>TRBJ2-7|-|TRBV7-3
CASSLETGGSYEQYF
>TRBJ1-4|-|TRBV30
CAWSGWEKLFF
>TRBJ1-1|-|TRBV30
CAWRKGDYTEAFF
>TRBJ1-5|-|TRBV5-1
CASSLQGADQPQHF
>TRBJ2-1|-|TRBV30
CAWRGLAGGKYNEQFF
>TRBJ2-1|-|TRBV18
CASSPRVADEQFF
>TRBJ2-7|-|TRBV4-1
CASSLSTVLPPYEQYF
>TRBJ2-7|-|TRBV2
CASTPKPYEQYF
>TRBJ2-1|-|TRBV10-3
CAISDEGGFIRNEQFF
>TRBJ1-1|-|TRBV14
CASSQHRVWNTEAFF
>TRBJ1-2|-|TRBV27
CASSGGTGDGYTF
>TRBJ2-2|-|TRBV7-6
CASSTTPQERYTGELFF